This is a list of T cell receptor beta chains from one sample in a study of T cell responses to AZD1222 COVID-19 vaccine. Generated by immunoSEQ multiplex PCR, the TCRdb table keeps only in-frame clones and is missing some. The sample yields tens of thousands of clones, about 87% seen once. Sequencing used peripheral blood, obtained 28 days after the second AZD1222 dose. The receptor source for this set is an adult who received the AZD1222 COVID-19 vaccine. The CDR3 runs from the conserved cysteine through the conserved F or W. The D gene is left open where the match is weak. Not all rows give a size; the values are once, few, many and, for expanded clones, a class.

V gene: TRBV30
D gene: -
J gene: TRBJ2-3
clone size: -
CDR3 DNA: TGTGCCTGGAGCCCAAGGGGGAGGGGCACAGATACGCAGTATTTT
CDR3 protein: CAWSPRGRGTDTQYF

V gene: TRBV24-1
D gene: -
J gene: TRBJ2-2
clone size: -
CDR3 DNA: TGTGCCACCAGTGATTTGGCCGGGGAGCTGTTTTTT
CDR3 protein: CATSDLAGELFF

V gene: TRBV5-4
D gene: TRBD2
J gene: TRBJ2-1
clone size: -
CDR3 DNA: TGTGCCAGCAGCTTGGGGGCCGGGAGGGCGTACAATGAGCAGTTCTTC
CDR3 protein: CASSLGAGRAYNEQFF

V gene: TRBV11-2
D gene: -
J gene: TRBJ2-7
clone size: -
CDR3 DNA: TGTGCCAGCAGCCCAACAATGATAGGGGGGAGCTCCTACGAGCAGTACTTC
CDR3 protein: CASSPTMIGGSSYEQYF

V gene: TRBV5-1
D gene: -
J gene: TRBJ1-2
clone size: -
CDR3 DNA: TGCGCCAGCAGCTTCGCAGTTAACTATGGCTACACCTTC
CDR3 protein: CASSFAVNYGYTF

V gene: TRBV18
D gene: TRBD2
J gene: TRBJ2-3
clone size: -
CDR3 DNA: TGTGCCAGCTACCCGCGGGAGGGCCGCGCAGATACGCAGTATTTT
CDR3 protein: CASYPREGRADTQYF

V gene: TRBV12-5
D gene: TRBD2
J gene: TRBJ2-1
clone size: -
CDR3 DNA: TGTGCTAGTGGTTTGGTACTTAGCGGGAGAGGAAATGAGCAGTTCTTC
CDR3 protein: CASGLVLSGRGNEQFF

V gene: TRBV6-2/TRBV6-3
D gene: TRBD2
J gene: TRBJ2-2
clone size: -
CDR3 DNA: TGTGCCAGCAGCCATAGCGGGAGGGGTTCCGGGGAGCTGTTTTTT
CDR3 protein: CASSHSGRGSGELFF

V gene: TRBV5-1
D gene: TRBD1
J gene: TRBJ2-5
clone size: few
CDR3 DNA: TGCGCCAGCAGCCGACAGGGGATCGAAGAGACCCAGTACTTC
CDR3 protein: CASSRQGIEETQYF

V gene: TRBV20-1
D gene: TRBD2
J gene: TRBJ2-3
clone size: few
CDR3 DNA: TGCAGTGCTAGTGCCCCAGCGGGAGCAAGGGCAGATACGCAGTATTTT
CDR3 protein: CSASAPAGARADTQYF

V gene: TRBV28
D gene: TRBD1
J gene: TRBJ2-2
clone size: -
CDR3 DNA: TGTGCCAGCAGTGCACAGGGGCGGGGGGAGCTGTTTTTT
CDR3 protein: CASSAQGRGELFF

V gene: TRBV18
D gene: -
J gene: TRBJ1-2
clone size: -
CDR3 DNA: TGTGCCAGCTCACCTGGACGGATATATGGCTACACCTTC
CDR3 protein: CASSPGRIYGYTF

V gene: TRBV21-1
D gene: -
J gene: TRBJ1-1
clone size: -
CDR3 DNA: TGTGCCAGCACAATTCGCACTGAAGCTTTCTTT
CDR3 protein: CASTIRTEAFF

V gene: TRBV28
D gene: -
J gene: TRBJ2-3
clone size: -
CDR3 DNA: TGTGCCAGCAGTGCCGACTCAGTGGCAGATACGCAGTATTTT
CDR3 protein: CASSADSVADTQYF

V gene: TRBV19
D gene: -
J gene: TRBJ1-2
clone size: few
CDR3 DNA: TGTGCCAGTAGTCGTATGTCAGGGGAGGATGGCTACACCTTC
CDR3 protein: CASSRMSGEDGYTF

V gene: TRBV28
D gene: -
J gene: TRBJ1-6
clone size: few
CDR3 DNA: TGTGCCAGTTACTCTCGGTCACCCCTCCACTTT
CDR3 protein: CASYSRSPLHF

V gene: TRBV11-2
D gene: -
J gene: TRBJ1-1
clone size: -
CDR3 DNA: TGTGCCAGCAGTCCGGGTGCAGTCAGAGGAACCACTGAAGCTTTCTTT
CDR3 protein: CASSPGAVRGTTEAFF

V gene: TRBV5-5
D gene: -
J gene: TRBJ1-6
clone size: -
CDR3 DNA: TGTGCCAGCAGCCCCTTCGGAGCAGTGGGTTCACCCCTCCACTTT
CDR3 protein: CASSPFGAVGSPLHF

V gene: TRBV15
D gene: TRBD1
J gene: TRBJ2-3
clone size: -
CDR3 DNA: TGTGCCATCAGGGGACAGTCTAGCACAGATACGCAGTATTTT
CDR3 protein: CAIRGQSSTDTQYF

V gene: TRBV28
D gene: -
J gene: TRBJ1-4
clone size: -
CDR3 DNA: TGTGCCAGCCTTCCTGGGGCAGTAGGGGAAAAACTGTTTTTT
CDR3 protein: CASLPGAVGEKLFF

V gene: TRBV30
D gene: TRBD2
J gene: TRBJ2-1
clone size: -
CDR3 DNA: TGTGCCTGGAGACTAGCGGGAGGAAGTGAGCAGTTCTTC
CDR3 protein: CAWRLAGGSEQFF

V gene: TRBV30
D gene: -
J gene: TRBJ1-2
clone size: -
CDR3 DNA: TGTGCCTGGAGTGCGGAGTATAACTATGGCTACACCTTC
CDR3 protein: CAWSAEYNYGYTF

V gene: TRBV6-1
D gene: TRBD2
J gene: TRBJ2-1
clone size: -
CDR3 DNA: TGTGCCAGCAGTGTGCTCGGGACTAGCGGGAGCACTGAGCAGTTCTTC
CDR3 protein: CASSVLGTSGSTEQFF

V gene: TRBV9
D gene: -
J gene: TRBJ1-3
clone size: -
CDR3 DNA: TGTGCCAGCAGCGTAGTAGAGGGGCCCGGAAACACCATATATTTT
CDR3 protein: CASSVVEGPGNTIYF

V gene: TRBV10-3
D gene: -
J gene: TRBJ2-1
clone size: -
CDR3 DNA: TGTGCCGTTCTAGCAGATACCTACAATGAGCAGTTCTTC
CDR3 protein: CAVLADTYNEQFF

V gene: TRBV28
D gene: TRBD1
J gene: TRBJ1-2
clone size: -
CDR3 DNA: TGTGCCAGCAAGGAGGGGGCTTGGGGCTACACCTTC
CDR3 protein: CASKEGAWGYTF

V gene: TRBV5-1
D gene: -
J gene: TRBJ1-3
clone size: once
CDR3 DNA: TGCGCCAGCAGCTTACAGACTTTGGGGACTGGAAACACCATATATTTT
CDR3 protein: CASSLQTLGTGNTIYF

V gene: TRBV7-6
D gene: TRBD1
J gene: TRBJ2-7
clone size: -
CDR3 DNA: TGTGCCAGCAGCCAGACAGGGACCTACGAGCAGTACTTC
CDR3 protein: CASSQTGTYEQYF

V gene: TRBV5-1
D gene: TRBD2
J gene: TRBJ2-5
clone size: -
CDR3 DNA: TGCGCCAGCAGCTCGAGCGGGAGTGCGGAGACCCAGTACTTC
CDR3 protein: CASSSSGSAETQYF

V gene: TRBV10-1
D gene: TRBD1
J gene: TRBJ2-3
clone size: -
CDR3 DNA: TGCGCCAGCAGTGACTACAGGGGTCTCACAGATACGCAGTATTTT
CDR3 protein: CASSDYRGLTDTQYF

V gene: TRBV24-1
D gene: TRBD1
J gene: TRBJ2-3
clone size: -
CDR3 DNA: TGTGCCACCAGTGTTGGACAGGGGGCGGCAGATACGCAGTATTTT
CDR3 protein: CATSVGQGAADTQYF

V gene: TRBV28
D gene: TRBD1
J gene: TRBJ1-2
clone size: -
CDR3 DNA: TGTGCCAGCAGTGTACCGGGGACAGGCTCTAACTATGGCTACACCTTC
CDR3 protein: CASSVPGTGSNYGYTF

V gene: TRBV4-1
D gene: -
J gene: TRBJ2-5
clone size: -
CDR3 DNA: TGCGCCAGCAGCCAAGTTTTTGAAGAGACCCAGTACTTC
CDR3 protein: CASSQVFEETQYF

V gene: TRBV19
D gene: -
J gene: TRBJ1-5
clone size: -
CDR3 DNA: TGTGCCAGTAGTAAACAGACCGGTGGCAATCAGCCCCAGCATTTT
CDR3 protein: CASSKQTGGNQPQHF

V gene: TRBV19
D gene: -
J gene: TRBJ1-5
clone size: -
CDR3 DNA: TGTGCCAGCCGCCGGGACACCTCATATAGCAATCAGCCCCAGCATTTT
CDR3 protein: CASRRDTSYSNQPQHF

V gene: TRBV12-5
D gene: -
J gene: TRBJ2-1
clone size: -
CDR3 DNA: TGTGCTAGTGCTCTGAACAGGGAAGGGGGTGAGCAATTCTTC
CDR3 protein: CASALNREGGEQFF

V gene: TRBV6-5
D gene: -
J gene: TRBJ1-5
clone size: -
CDR3 DNA: TGTGCCAGCAGGAACCCCAATCAGCCCCAGCATTTT
CDR3 protein: CASRNPNQPQHF

V gene: TRBV28
D gene: TRBD1
J gene: TRBJ1-2
clone size: -
CDR3 DNA: TGTGCCAGCAGTTTAATGGGACAGGGGAAAGGCTACACCTTC
CDR3 protein: CASSLMGQGKGYTF

V gene: TRBV7-2
D gene: TRBD2
J gene: TRBJ2-1
clone size: -
CDR3 DNA: TGTGCCAGCAGCGGGACCACCATTGGGAGGGGATTGGGGCAGTTCTTC
CDR3 protein: CASSGTTIGRGLGQFF

V gene: TRBV11-2
D gene: -
J gene: TRBJ2-7
clone size: -
CDR3 DNA: TGTGCCAGCAGCTTAGAAGGGACATACTACGAGCAGTACTTC
CDR3 protein: CASSLEGTYYEQYF

V gene: TRBV28
D gene: -
J gene: TRBJ1-1
clone size: -
CDR3 DNA: TGTGCCAGCAGTGCCCCGGGACACCTGAACACTGAAGCTTTCTTT
CDR3 protein: CASSAPGHLNTEAFF

V gene: TRBV28
D gene: TRBD1
J gene: TRBJ1-2
clone size: few
CDR3 DNA: TGTGCCAGCAGCCTCCGGGACAGTCGCTATGGCTACACCTTC
CDR3 protein: CASSLRDSRYGYTF

V gene: TRBV12-5
D gene: TRBD2
J gene: TRBJ2-1
clone size: -
CDR3 DNA: TGTGCTAGTGGTTTGGTCCCGATTCCGGGACTAGCGGCTAGCTCCTACAATGAGCAGTTCTTC
CDR3 protein: CASGLVPIPGLAASSYNEQFF

V gene: TRBV5-6
D gene: TRBD1
J gene: TRBJ2-2
clone size: -
CDR3 DNA: TGTGCCAGCAGCACCGGGACAGGGTACACCGGGGAGCTGTTTTTT
CDR3 protein: CASSTGTGYTGELFF

V gene: TRBV28
D gene: -
J gene: TRBJ2-1
clone size: once
CDR3 DNA: TGTGCCAGCAGACCCCTAGCGCCCAGCTCCTACAATGAGCAGTTCTTC
CDR3 protein: CASRPLAPSSYNEQFF

V gene: TRBV15
D gene: -
J gene: TRBJ2-7
clone size: -
CDR3 DNA: TGTGCCACCAGCAGAGGGTTAGCAGGTTCTGAGGCGGGGCAGTACTTC
CDR3 protein: CATSRGLAGSEAGQYF

V gene: TRBV29-1
D gene: TRBD1
J gene: TRBJ2-7
clone size: -
CDR3 DNA: TGCAGCGTTGCGGGGACAGGGGCCTACGAGCAGTACTTC
CDR3 protein: CSVAGTGAYEQYF

V gene: TRBV3-1/TRBV3-2
D gene: -
J gene: TRBJ2-3
clone size: few
CDR3 DNA: TGTGCCAGCAGCCTCATCAGGGGAACTAACAGGCAGTATTTT
CDR3 protein: CASSLIRGTNRQYF

V gene: TRBV19
D gene: TRBD1
J gene: TRBJ2-3
clone size: -
CDR3 DNA: TGTGCCAGTAGTATAGCGGGACAGACTAGCACAGATACGCAGTATTTT
CDR3 protein: CASSIAGQTSTDTQYF

V gene: TRBV15
D gene: -
J gene: TRBJ2-3
clone size: once
CDR3 DNA: TGTGCCACCAGCGCCGGGACACTTAGCACAGATACGCAGTATTTT
CDR3 protein: CATSAGTLSTDTQYF

V gene: TRBV7-3
D gene: -
J gene: TRBJ2-3
clone size: -
CDR3 DNA: TGTGCCAGCAGCTTAATGCTAGACGATACGCAGTATTTT
CDR3 protein: CASSLMLDDTQYF

V gene: TRBV28
D gene: -
J gene: TRBJ2-1
clone size: -
CDR3 DNA: TGTGCCAGCGGGGGCGCGGGACGCCTTTACAATGAGCAGTTCTTC
CDR3 protein: CASGGAGRLYNEQFF

V gene: TRBV5-1
D gene: TRBD1
J gene: TRBJ1-2
clone size: -
CDR3 DNA: TGCGCCAGCAGCTTGGGACAGGGATACTATGGCTACACCTTC
CDR3 protein: CASSLGQGYYGYTF

V gene: TRBV5-1
D gene: -
J gene: TRBJ2-2
clone size: -
CDR3 DNA: TGCGCCAGCAGCTCCCGTAGGGGGAACACCGGGGAGCTGTTTTTT
CDR3 protein: CASSSRRGNTGELFF

V gene: TRBV11-3
D gene: TRBD2
J gene: TRBJ2-7
clone size: -
CDR3 DNA: TGTGCCAGCAGCTTAGGGGGGGGAAACGGATACGAGCAGTACTTC
CDR3 protein: CASSLGGGNGYEQYF

V gene: TRBV5-4
D gene: TRBD2
J gene: TRBJ2-7
clone size: once
CDR3 DNA: TGTGCCAGCAGCTTAGGGGAGGGGCCCTCCTACGAGCAGTACTTC
CDR3 protein: CASSLGEGPSYEQYF

V gene: TRBV6-2/TRBV6-3
D gene: TRBD1
J gene: TRBJ1-1
clone size: -
CDR3 DNA: TGTGCCAGCAGTTACCCCGGGACAGGGGCTGAAGCTTTCTTT
CDR3 protein: CASSYPGTGAEAFF

V gene: TRBV29-1
D gene: TRBD2
J gene: TRBJ2-7
clone size: once
CDR3 DNA: TGCAGCGGTCTAGCGGGACCCTACGAGCAGTACTTC
CDR3 protein: CSGLAGPYEQYF

V gene: TRBV7-8
D gene: TRBD1
J gene: TRBJ2-7
clone size: -
CDR3 DNA: TGTGCCAGCAGCTTCCACCTCGGGACAGTCCCCTACGAGCAGTACTTC
CDR3 protein: CASSFHLGTVPYEQYF

V gene: TRBV4-1
D gene: TRBD1
J gene: TRBJ2-7
clone size: -
CDR3 DNA: TGCGCCAGCAGCCACACCGACAGGGTCCGCGACGAGCAGTACTTC
CDR3 protein: CASSHTDRVRDEQYF